This entry features one T cell receptor beta chain sequence. Its ends do not fully match the called genes, so a read error is possible. The data derive from a study of Ad26.COV2.S vaccination and SARS-CoV-2 variants. The assay was immunoSEQ multiplex PCR, and TCRdb's table has in-frame clones only and misses some. There are fewer than 400,000 clones in the sample; 86% occur only once, and 1.5% to 2% lies in the top ten. The treatment was: some 19 received Ad26.COV2.S at low or high dose, single or two shots; about 5 received placebo; per-sample allocation not given. The study sampled participants on day 63 after the first vaccine or placebo injection. The sample here was peripheral blood, taken in a trial of Ad26.COV2.S vaccine versus placebo. The TCR sequence derives from a person aged 18-65 years who received the Ad26.COV2.S COVID-19 vaccine or a placebo.

The CDR3 nucleotides read TGTGCCAGCAGCTTGGGTCAGACAGGGGCGATGATCCCCTTC. Translating it yields CASSLGQTGAMIPF. The rearrangement uses TRBV5-5 and TRBJ2-4; 8 bases fit TRBD1. This CDR3 comprises 14 residues. The germline V gene has CDR1 SGHKS and CDR2 YYEKEE (reference sequence).